These 3 T cell receptor beta chains originate from one sample sequenced in a study of T cell repertoires in cytomegalovirus infection. TCRdb reanalysed the reads using MiXCR and keeps one entry per CDR3 protein. The repertoire has about 740,000 distinct CDR3 sequences, 35% to 45% of them found once; the top ten carry 2.8%. The material sequenced was PBMCs. The source is a human donor in good health (CMV status not recorded). Some clones in this sample may be carry-over from other donors' samples.

Ten or more counts support this clonotype. One end of the junction does not line up with germline, which may come from a read error. V is TRBV7-2 and J is TRBJ1-1, with TRBD1 matching over 8 bases. The CDR3 has 16 amino acids. CDR1 and CDR2 from the germline V gene are SGHTA and FQGNSA. As DNA, the CDR3 is TGTGCCAGCAGCTTGACGATCGCCTCGGACAGGGCCTGGCAGATGTTT. Translation: CASSLTIASDRAWQMF.

The chain carries TRBV28 and TRBJ1-1, with D perhaps TRBD1 (5 bases). V dropped 5 bases and J dropped 8 bases, with 18 bases sitting between them. The CDR3 extends over 14 amino acids. Germline loops: CDR1 MDHEN, CDR2 SYDVKM. CDR3 residues: CASSLNGGTAEAFF. As DNA, the CDR3 is TGTGCCAGCAGTCTCAATGGGGGTACGGCCGAAGCTTTCTTT.

This clonotype has just a few counts. The chain joins TRBV7-2 to TRBJ1-1; D not resolved. Trimming shortened V by 3 bases and J by 1 base, and 9 bases separated the two germline ends. The CDR3 loop spans 14 amino acids. Germline CDR1 and CDR2: SGHTA and FQGNSA. The CDR3 nucleotides read TGTGCCAGCAGCTTTTTTCTTCCGAACACTGAAGCTTTCTTT. Residues: CASSFFLPNTEAFF. Looking up the rest from reference TRBV7-2 and TRBJ1-1 gives the full variable domain: GAGVSQSPSNKVTEKGKDVELRCDPISGHTALYWYRQSLGQGLEFLIYFQGNSAPDKSGLPSDRFSAERTGGSVSTLTIQRTQQEDSAVYLCASSFFLPNTEAFFGQGTRLTVV.